Presented here are 14 T cell receptor beta chains from one specimen sequenced in a study of blood T cell repertoires in COVID-19. Clones were read by immunoSEQ multiplex PCR, and TCRdb kept only the in-frame ones, dropping some. The data show more than 200,000 clones, under 90% seen once. Sequencing was carried out using peripheral blood. All receptors derive from a man in his sixties with acute or convalescent COVID-19.

As for this clone: Mismatch with germline at one junction end may stem from a read error. The chain employs TRBV24-1 and TRBJ1-2; no clear D. Germline CDR1 and CDR2: KGHDR and SFDVKD. The CDR3 sequence is 13 residues long. Here the CDR3 reads CATSDSPNSGYTF. The CDR3 bases are TGTGCCACCAGTGACTCGCCCAACTCTGGCTACACCTTC.

This clone was seen just once. V usage is TRBV5-6 and J usage is TRBJ1-1; the D gene is possibly TRBD1 (5 bases). Trimming left V 0 bases short and J 12 bases short, with 21 bases between. The CDR3 is 15 residues long. Germline V gene sequence: CDR1 SGHDT, CDR2 YYEEEE. The CDR3 is CASSLAGWGTAATFF. The DNA for the CDR3 is TGTGCCAGCAGCTTGGCTGGGTGGGGCACAGCAGCAACTTTCTTT.

The V gene is TRBV9, the J gene TRBJ2-2, with a possible D match to TRBD2 (5 bases). The germline V and J ends were trimmed by 2 bases and 8 bases, with 10 bases remaining between them. In germline, CDR1 is SGDLS, CDR2 YYNGEE. This CDR3 has 13 residues. Here the CDR3 reads CASSVTPGGELFF. CDR3 nucleotides: TGTGCCAGCAGCGTTACTCCGGGAGGGGAGCTGTTTTTT. The entire variable domain, with the rest obtained from reference TRBV9 and TRBJ2-2, is as follows: DSGVTQTPKHLITATGQRVTLRCSPRSGDLSVYWYQQSLDQGLQFLIQYYNGEERAKGNILERFSAQQFPDLHSELNLSSLELGDSALYFCASSVTPGGELFFGEGSRLTVL.

Note on this clone: The same CDR3 can be traced to other DNA sequences in this sample. The chain is built from TRBV5-1 and TRBJ2-5; no reliable D call. Germline V gene lookup returns CDR1 SGHRS and CDR2 YFSETQ. The CDR3 is 11 residues long. V was clipped by 4 bases and J by 2 bases, with 3 bases between them. The CDR3 protein is CASSLQETQYF. The CDR3 nucleotides read TGCGCCAGCAGCCTGCAAGAGACCCAGTACTTC.

The chain employs TRBV11-2 and TRBJ1-2, with D possibly matching TRBD1 (6 bases). The CDR3 covers 11 residues. Germline CDR1 SGHAT, CDR2 FQNNGV. V was pared by 10 bases and J by 5 bases, with 11 bases between. CDR3 coding DNA: TGTGCCACGACGACAGGTTATGGCTACACCTTC. Translating it yields CATTTGYGYTF. Full variable domain (remainder filled in from reference TRBV11-2 and TRBJ1-2): EAGVAQSPRYKIIEKRQSVAFWCNPISGHATLYWYQQILGQGPKLLIQFQNNGVVDDSQLPKDRFSAERLKGVDSTLKIQPAKLEDSAVYLCATTTGYGYTFGSGTRLTVV.

This chain uses TRBV6-5 with TRBJ1-1; D gene unclear. Germline loops: CDR1 MNHEY, CDR2 SVGAGI. CDR3 length: 15 amino acids. Trimming shortened V by 6 bases and J by 0 bases, and 14 bases separated the two germline ends. CDR3 residues: CASRGGGHMNTEAFF. The DNA of the CDR3 is TGTGCCAGCAGGGGAGGCGGTCACATGAACACTGAAGCTTTCTTT.

The chain has TRBV7-3 and TRBJ2-7; possible D gene TRBD1, 5 bases. Germline V gene data show CDR1 as SGHTA and CDR2 as FQGTGA. V lost 0 bases to trimming and J lost 0 bases, with 12 bases between them. The CDR3 loop spans 16 amino acids. Written as DNA, the CDR3 is TGTGCCAGCAGCTTAACGGCAGGGCGGAGCTCCTACGAGCAGTACTTC. Protein sequence: CASSLTAGRSSYEQYF. Full variable domain (outside the CDR3, taken from reference TRBV7-3 and TRBJ2-7): GAGVSQTPSNKVTEKGKYVELRCDPISGHTALYWYRQSLGQGPEFLIYFQGTGAADDSGLPNDRFFAVRPEGSVSTLKIQRTERGDSAVYLCASSLTAGRSSYEQYFGPGTRLTVT.

This chain joins TRBV5-4 and TRBJ2-3; TRBD2 agrees at 9 bases. Germline CDR1 SGHNT, CDR2 YYREEE (reference sequence). V trimming: 4 bases; J trimming: 3 bases; junction bases outside the gene matches: 6. The CDR3 runs to 15 residues. In DNA, the CDR3 is TGTGCCAGCAGCGCGGGGGGGCCATTAACAGATACGCAGTATTTT. Its translation is CASSAGGPLTDTQYF.

The J gene is TRBJ2-3, the V gene TRBV12-3 or TRBV12-4; D gene unclear. The CDR3 spans 11 residues. The V gene lost 5 bases and the J gene lost 5 bases, with 5 bases spanning the gap. CDR3 in amino acids: CASSDRDTQYF. Written as DNA, the CDR3 is TGTGCCAGCAGTGATAGAGATACGCAGTATTTT.

V and J are TRBV28 and TRBJ1-2; weak D call: TRBD1 (6 bases). CDR1 is MDHEN and CDR2 is SYDVKM in the germline V gene. The CDR3 is 12 residues long. The V end was cut by 8 bases, the J end by 4 bases, with 11 bases between. CDR3 loop: CASGQGGYGYTF. CDR3 sequence (DNA): TGTGCCAGCGGGCAAGGGGGCTATGGCTACACCTTC.

Regarding this clone: The identical CDR3 is also encoded by other nucleotide sequences in the sample. J is TRBJ2-3 and V is TRBV7-3; 9 bases are a match to TRBD2. After removal of 3 bases from V and 3 bases from J, the junction contained 4 bases not matched to a gene. Per the germline V gene, CDR1 is SGHTA and CDR2 is FQGTGA. The CDR3 covers 15 residues. CDR3 sequence reads: CASSLSGGRTDTQYF. CDR3 nucleotide sequence: TGTGCCAGCAGCTTGAGCGGGGGGAGAACAGATACGCAGTATTTT.

This rearrangement joins TRBV5-1 to TRBJ1-3, with D perhaps TRBD1 (5 bases). CDR1 is SGHRS and CDR2 is YFSETQ in the germline V gene. Trimming cost V 4 bases and J 1 base, with 15 bases left between them. CDR3 size: 16 residues. Here the CDR3 DNA reads TGCGCCAGCAGCAGCTCCTATCGGGGGTCTGGAAACACCATATATTTT. Protein: CASSSSYRGSGNTIYF. Looking up the rest from reference TRBV5-1 and TRBJ1-3 gives the full variable domain: KAGVTQTPRYLIKTRGQQVTLSCSPISGHRSVSWYQQTPGQGLQFLFEYFSETQRNKGNFPGRFSGRQFSNSRSEMNVSTLELGDSALYLCASSSSYRGSGNTIYFGEGSWLTVV.

As DNA, the CDR3 is TGCGCCAGCAGCTTGGGGACAGGGCTATATGGCTACACCTTC. Its translation: CASSLGTGLYGYTF. The J gene is TRBJ1-2, the V gene TRBV5-1, with TRBD1 matching 8 bases. Germline V gives CDR1 SGHRS, CDR2 YFSETQ. The junction had 3 bases not matched to a gene; V was cut back by 0 bases and J by 5 bases. This CDR3 has 14 amino acids. Filled out from reference TRBV5-1 and TRBJ1-2, the complete variable domain reads KAGVTQTPRYLIKTRGQQVTLSCSPISGHRSVSWYQQTPGQGLQFLFEYFSETQRNKGNFPGRFSGRQFSNSRSEMNVSTLELGDSALYLCASSLGTGLYGYTFGSGTRLTVV.

The chain recombines TRBV5-6 with TRBJ1-4, with a tentative D call TRBD1 (5 bases). V was shortened by 4 bases and J by 8 bases, with 18 bases between the two germline ends. The CDR3 has 15 residues. The germline V gene encodes CDR1 SGHDT and CDR2 YYEEEE. The CDR3 DNA sequence: TGTGCCAGCAGCCTATCCTGGGGGGTGGCCGAAAAACTGTTTTTT. Translated: CASSLSWGVAEKLFF.